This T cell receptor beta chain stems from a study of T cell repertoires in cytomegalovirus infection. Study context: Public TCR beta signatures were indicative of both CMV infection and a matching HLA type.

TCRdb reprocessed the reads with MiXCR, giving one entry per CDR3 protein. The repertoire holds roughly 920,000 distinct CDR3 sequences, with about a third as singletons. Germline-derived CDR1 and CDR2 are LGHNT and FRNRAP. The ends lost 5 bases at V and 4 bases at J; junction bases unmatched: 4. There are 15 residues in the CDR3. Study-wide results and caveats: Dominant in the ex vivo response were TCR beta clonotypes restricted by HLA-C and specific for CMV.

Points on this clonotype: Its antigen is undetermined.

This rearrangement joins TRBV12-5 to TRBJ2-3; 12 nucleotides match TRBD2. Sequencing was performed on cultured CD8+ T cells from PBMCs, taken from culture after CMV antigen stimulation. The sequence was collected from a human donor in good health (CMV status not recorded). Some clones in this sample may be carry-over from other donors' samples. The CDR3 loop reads CASGATSGGSDTQYF. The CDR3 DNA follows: TGTGCTAGTGGTGCGACTAGCGGGGGTTCAGATACGCAGTATTTT.